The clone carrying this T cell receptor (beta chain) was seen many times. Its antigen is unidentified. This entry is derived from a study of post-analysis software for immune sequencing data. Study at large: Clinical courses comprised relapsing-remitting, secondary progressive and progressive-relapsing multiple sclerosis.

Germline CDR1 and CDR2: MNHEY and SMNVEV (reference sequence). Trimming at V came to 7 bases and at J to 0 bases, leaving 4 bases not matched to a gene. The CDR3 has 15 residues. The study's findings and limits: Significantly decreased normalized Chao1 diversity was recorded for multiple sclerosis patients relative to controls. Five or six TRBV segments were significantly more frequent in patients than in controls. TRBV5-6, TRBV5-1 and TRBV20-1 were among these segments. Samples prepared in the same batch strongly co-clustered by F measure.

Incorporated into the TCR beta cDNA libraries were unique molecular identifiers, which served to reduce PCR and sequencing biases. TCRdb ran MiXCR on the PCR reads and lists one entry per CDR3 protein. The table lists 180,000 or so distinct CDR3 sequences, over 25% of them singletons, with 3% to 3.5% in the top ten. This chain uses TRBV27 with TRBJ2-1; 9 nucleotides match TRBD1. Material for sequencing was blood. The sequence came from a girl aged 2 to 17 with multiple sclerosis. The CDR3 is CASIGTGSSYNEQFF. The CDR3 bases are TGTGCCAGCATAGGGACAGGGAGCTCCTACAATGAGCAGTTCTTC.